This paragraph reports one T cell receptor (beta chain). This clonotype has ten or more counts. Its antigen specificity is not known. Qualities for individual bases were not recorded, and no much larger clone is one base off. The data derive from a study of early T cells in non-severe SARS-CoV-2 infection (dated by TCRdb to about 2021). Turning to the overall study: TCR sequencing used bulk RNA from unsorted whole blood, so alpha and beta chains could not be paired. The paper's findings and limits, for the study overall: VDJdb matching was skewed toward anti-spike CD8 responses, so virus-specific expansions were likely underestimated and private and CD4 specificities were missed.

A case-control design nested within a healthcare worker cohort in London, UK, was used, with weekly nasopharyngeal swab PCR tests and blood sampling performed. Healthcare workers were enrolled in the week of the UK lockdown, from 23 to 31 March 2020, and were followed every week for up to roughly 15 weeks. Library creation used 5' RACE. The sample was run on a NextSeq 500. To correct for sequencing error and PCR bias, the TCR library protocol tagged individual cDNA molecules with unique molecular identifiers. TCR alpha and beta chains were both sequenced, and the abundances of alpha and beta sequences in each sample were closely correlated with each other. As for how the authors treated the data: V gene, J gene and CDR3 annotation of TCR sequences was performed with Decombinator V4. Expanded TCRs were defined as changing significantly between any two time points under a Poisson model with p below 0.0001. TCR abundances were normalised to the total number of TCRs sequenced per sample and were expressed as counts per million. TRAV1-2 paired with TRAJ12, TRAJ20 or TRAJ33 defined MAIT TCRs, while TRAV10 paired with TRAJ18 defined iNKT TCRs. VDJdb, accessed on 1 November 2021, was searched for TCRs annotated for CMV, EBV and SARS-CoV-2, and TCRs annotated for more than one antigen were excluded. The public reads were reanalyzed by TCRdb: fastp trimming at Q25, MiXCR alignment, in-frame beta chains only. Identical CDR3 proteins give one entry, which carries the most common genes and DNA. V and J calls and clone size were set by TCRdb, not the authors. In this sample the table shows 50,000 or so distinct CDR3 sequences, around 5.2% of which occur a single time. Roughly 4.7% of the sample comes from the top ten.

The CDR3 spans 14 residues, from the cysteine through the phenylalanine. Of all the DNA, just the CDR3 is kept, 42 bases in frame from base 1. From a lookup of the germline V gene (reference sequence), CDR1 and CDR2 are SEHNR and FQNEAQ. At the junction V is shortened by 2 bases and J by 1 base, with 8 bases in between. The V and J genes are TRBV7-9 and TRBJ2-5; TRBD1 could be the D gene, as 5 bases match. The clonotype originates from an adult who was a healthcare worker with PCR-confirmed SARS-CoV-2 infection or an uninfected control (not recorded which). Sequenced: whole blood. The CDR3 region reads CASSLQGIQETQYF. In nucleotide form, the sequence is TGTGCCAGCAGCTTACAGGGTATCCAAGAGACCCAGTACTTC. With the rest looked up from the reference TRBV7-9 and TRBJ2-5 genes rather than sequenced, the full variable domain is DTGVSQNPRHKITKRGQNVTFRCDPISEHNRLYWYRQTLGQGPEFLTYFQNEAQLEKSRLLSDRFSAERPKGSFSTLEIQRTEQGDSAMYLCASSLQGIQETQYFGPGTRLLVL.